These 10 T cell receptor beta chains were sequenced from one sample in a study of spatial heterogeneity in lung cancer. TCRdb re-derived calls from the 5' RACE reads in MiXCR, one entry per CDR3 protein. The sample includes some 87,000 distinct CDR3 sequences, roughly 10% seen only once; the top ten take less than 9%. Specified time point: sample taken at primary tumor resection. Unsorted samples of tumor, nontumor lung or frozen PBMC had their whole RNA sequenced. Source: PBMCs, taken at surgery. The receptor set was obtained from a male donor with early-stage non-small cell lung cancer.

The CDR3 DNA reads as TGTGCCAGCAGTTTTAGCGGCAAAAGCACAGATACGCAGTATTTT. It translates to CASSFSGKSTDTQYF. The rearrangement joins TRBV12-3 or TRBV12-4 to TRBJ2-3, with TRBD2 as a possible D gene (6 bases). The CDR3 is made up of 15 amino acids. The V and J ends lost 3 bases and 0 bases respectively, with 10 bases between them.

This clonotype was counted between two and nine times. This sequence joins TRBV28 and TRBJ1-1, with TRBD1 as a possible D gene (5 bases). The CDR3 is made up of 16 amino acids. The germline V gene has CDR1 MDHEN and CDR2 SYDVKM. Trimming left V 1 base short and J 4 bases short, with 16 bases between. The CDR3 DNA is TGTGCCAGCAGTTTATCCTGGGGGGGTCAGGCCACTGAAGCTTTCTTT. Its translation is CASSLSWGGQATEAFF.

This clonotype appeared many times. The chain couples TRBV9 to TRBJ1-6, with TRBD1 matching 11 bases. The CDR3 is made up of 15 amino acids. CDR1 is SGDLS and CDR2 is YYNGEE in the germline V gene. The V segment lost 3 bases and the J segment 8 bases; nucleotides outside the gene matches: 4. The CDR3 DNA reads as TGTGCCAGCAGCGCACGGACAGGGGGCTATTCACCCCTCCACTTT. Amino acid sequence: CASSARTGGYSPLHF.

In this sample, this clonotype turned up many times. The CDR3 region is CASSSSGSGETQYF. CDR3 bases: TGTGCCAGCAGCTCTAGCGGGAGTGGGGAGACCCAGTACTTC. The chain combines TRBV7-3 with TRBJ2-5, with 10 bases aligning to TRBD2. V trimming: 4 bases; J trimming: 5 bases; junction bases outside the gene matches: 4. Germline CDR1 and CDR2: SGHTA and FQGTGA. CDR3 size: 14 residues.

This clonotype has a handful of counts. The CDR3 coding sequence is TGTGCCACCAGCAGGGTTGCGGGGGGCGAGCAGTACTTC. It translates to CATSRVAGGEQYF. The chain combines TRBV15 with TRBJ2-7; 8 bases fit TRBD2. Trimming cost V 3 bases and J 6 bases; bases outside gene matches: 4. Germline CDR1 and CDR2: LNHNV and YYDKDF (reference sequence). CDR3 length: 13 amino acids.

The rearrangement joins TRBV19 to TRBJ2-1, with TRBD1 identical over 9 bases. Germline V lookup: CDR1 LNHDA, CDR2 SQIVND (reference sequence). CDR3 length: 16 amino acids. With V trimmed by 5 bases and J by 0 bases, 5 bases remained unmatched. The CDR3 coding sequence is TGTGCCAGTAGTGCCGGACAGGGGAGCTCCTACAATGAGCAGTTCTTC. Protein: CASSAGQGSSYNEQFF.

The gene calls are TRBV27 and TRBJ2-5; 10 nucleotides align to TRBD1. Germline CDR1 MNHEY, CDR2 SMNVEV (reference sequence). This CDR3 region has 16 residues. The ends lost 4 bases at V and 3 bases at J; junction bases unmatched: 8. DNA of the CDR3: TGTGCCAGCAGTTCATACGGGACAGGGGATAAAGAGACCCAGTACTTC. Translated: CASSSYGTGDKETQYF.

The chain combines TRBV5-5 with TRBJ2-2, with D possibly being TRBD2 (5 bases). V was trimmed by 4 bases and J by 5 bases, leaving 15 bases between them. The CDR3 length is 15 residues. The V gene's germline CDR1 is SGHKS and CDR2 YYEKEE (reference sequence). This CDR3 reads CASSRAGVGTGELFF. CDR3 coding DNA: TGTGCCAGCAGCCGGGCCGGGGTTGGGACCGGGGAGCTGTTTTTT.

This clonotype was observed a handful of times. J is TRBJ2-1 and V is TRBV15; 10 nucleotides align to TRBD1. The trim removed 1 base at V and 6 bases at J, leaving 3 bases unmatched. Germline V gene sequence: CDR1 LNHNV, CDR2 YYDKDF (reference sequence). The CDR3 length is 15 residues. The CDR3 region has the DNA TGTGCCACCAGCAGAGGACAGGGGGCGGGCAATGAGCAGTTCTTC. Translating it yields CATSRGQGAGNEQFF.

This clonotype appeared many times. The V gene is TRBV9, the J gene TRBJ1-4; D remains unclear. The CDR3 covers 13 residues. Between the trimmed V and J ends, which lost 6 bases and 8 bases, there was a span of 14 bases. The germline V gene has CDR1 SGDLS and CDR2 YYNGEE. CDR3 sequence: CASTEGPGEKLFF. The DNA of the CDR3 is TGTGCCAGCACAGAAGGACCAGGAGAAAAACTGTTTTTT.